A single sample is the source of the 5 T cell receptor beta chains below, sequenced in a study of OX40 agonist ivuxolimab in advanced cancers. Using immunoSEQ multiplex PCR, the repertoire was profiled, and TCRdb retains in-frame clones only, with some absent. The data contain 25,000 to 30,000 clones, more than 60% of them singletons. This material consisted of CD4+ or CD8+ T cells sorted from blood, taken in a trial of the OX40 agonist ivuxolimab. The source of these receptors is an adult with an advanced solid tumor such as melanoma, head and neck, liver or kidney cancer.

This chain joins TRBV7-6 and TRBJ2-2; D not resolved. This CDR3 is built from 16 residues. V lost 1 base, J lost 4 bases, and 13 bases lay in between. Germline CDR1 SGHVS, CDR2 FNYEAQ. The CDR3, as DNA: TGTGCCAGCAGCTTAGGGGCAGCCGGAAGCACCGGGGAGCTGTTTTTT. This translates into CASSLGAAGSTGELFF.

V is TRBV4-3 and J is TRBJ1-1; D might be TRBD1 (5 bases). Between the trimmed V and J ends, which lost 1 base and 7 bases, there was a span of 16 bases. CDR3 length: 15 amino acids. Germline-derived CDR1 and CDR2 are LGHNA and YSLEER. The CDR3 spells CASSQGLGPYGEAFF. DNA for the CDR3: TGCGCCAGCAGCCAAGGTTTGGGGCCGTATGGTGAAGCTTTCTTT.

On this clone: An end of the junction does not agree with germline; a read error may underlie this. The chain joins TRBV7-8 to TRBJ1-5, with no clear D. This CDR3 spans 17 amino acids. Per germline, CDR1 SGHVS and CDR2 FQNEAQ. CDR3 nucleotides: TGTGCCAGCAGCTCCCACCGGGCCCCCGCACCCAATCGGCCCCAGCATTTT. Protein sequence: CASSSHRAPAPNRPQHF.

The chain recombines TRBV6-5 with TRBJ2-2; either TRBD1 or TRBD2 may supply D (6 bases each). Germline CDR1 is MNHEY and CDR2 is SVGAGI. The CDR3 runs 14 residues. CDR3 residues: CASSGGEWTGELFF. CDR3 sequence (DNA): TGTGCGAGTTCCGGGGGCGAATGGACCGGGGAGCTGTTTTTT.

The chain joins TRBV10-3 to TRBJ2-7, with 10 positions matching TRBD1. Germline CDR1 ENHRY, CDR2 SYGVKD. The CDR3 loop spans 15 amino acids. J gave up 3 bases and V 0 bases, and 2 bases lay outside the gene matches. This CDR3 reads CAISESGTGVYEQYF. CDR3 DNA sequence: TGTGCCATCAGTGAGTCTGGGACAGGGGTCTACGAGCAGTACTTC.